Sequencing of this T cell receptor beta chain was carried out in a study of blood T cell repertoires in COVID-19. Study overall: The samples span acute and convalescent COVID-19 from the United States, Italy and Spain. Sources were T cells, B-cell-depleted T cells, or PBMCs; the material itself was cDNA or gDNA.

V was trimmed by 1 base and J by 7 bases, leaving 15 bases between them. The germline gives CDR1 SGHNT, CDR2 YYREEE (reference sequence). The CDR3 extends over 14 amino acids. In the authors' workflow: Estimation of nucleated cell counts was performed using reference gene primer amplification. Sequencing used immunoSEQ multiplex PCR; TCRdb keeps in-frame clones, though not all of them. That table gives V, J and clone size, and the DNA gave D and trimming. The sample holds fewer than 300,000 clones, 86% seen once. Source material: peripheral blood. The chain has TRBV5-4 and TRBJ2-7, with D maybe TRBD2 (6 bases). This TCR was recovered from a man aged 40-55 years who had recovered from COVID-19. The CDR3 DNA reads as TGTGCCAGCAGCTTGCAGGGACGGGGGTATGAGCAGTACTTC. This gives the protein CASSLQGRGYEQYF.